The entry that follows covers one T cell receptor (beta chain) sequence. Described time point: cycle 4 day 1 (C4D1), after less than 7 weeks of nivolumab. Every one of the patients relapsed after autologous stem cell transplantation (brentuximab vedotin exposure was variable). Researchers used magnetic negative selection to pull out pure CD4+ T cells from thawed PBMCs. The data belong to a study of PD-1 blockade in classical Hodgkin lymphoma. The CDR3 has 16 residues. V dropped 0 bases and J dropped 0; count of bases not matched to a gene: 3. Germline CDR1 is SGDLS and CDR2 is YYNGEE. The table came from immunoSEQ multiplex PCR; TCRdb's copy has only in-frame clones and leaves some out. This sample carries 30,000 to 35,000 clones, about 88% of them seen once, and the ten largest clones take under 1%.

This TCR derives from a human donor with classical Hodgkin lymphoma. V is TRBV9 and J is TRBJ2-1; 7 nucleotides agree with TRBD2. This material consisted of CD4+ T cells from blood, taken before the fourth cycle of nivolumab. The CDR3 DNA reads as TGTGCCAGCAGCGTAGACGGCGGGGGCTCCTACAATGAGCAGTTCTTC. Translating it yields CASSVDGGGSYNEQFF.